The subject of this entry is one T cell receptor (beta chain). The table lists this clone with many counts. Its target antigen remains unknown. One base away there is no much larger clone; base qualities are not given. This sample is part of a study of T cell responses to AZD1222 COVID-19 vaccine (dated by TCRdb to the early 2020s). The study in broad terms: AZD1222 recipients given second doses at about 4 weeks or at about 12 weeks were pooled, since spike-specific TCR depth and breadth were not found to differ between the two schedules. Trial participants were enrolled by age into 18-55, 56-69 and 70-plus year subgroups, with around 140, 26 and 57 TCR-sequenced participants respectively. A total of 230 to 250 trial participants underwent TCR sequencing, of whom 200 to 220 had received two doses of AZD1222 and around 26 had received two doses of the MenACWY control vaccine. What the work shows at the level of the full study, not this receptor alone: After two AZD1222 doses, both the breadth and the depth of spike-specific TCRs were significantly higher than at day 0 and than in MenACWY recipients. The vaccine-associated CD4 TCRs covered the entire spike protein, and the dominant responses fell in regions 160-218 and 743-854. No day 14 peak-response samples were available, so repertoires were characterized only after the peak T cell response. Conclusions about previously exposed vaccinees are limited because only 5 or 6 AZD1222 recipients were SARS-CoV-2 seropositive at baseline. Most participants were white British and females outnumbered males, and the authors suggested that clonal diversity may have been underestimated. In the small 56-69-year group, the increase in depth fell short of significance, most likely because of low power. Epitopes outside the regions mutated in the B.1.351 and B.1.1.7 variants were reportedly recognized by nearly half of the unique spike-specific TCRs.

In the germline V gene, CDR1 corresponds to SGHAT and CDR2 to FQNNGV. The CDR3 sequence holds 16 residues, the cysteine and phenylalanine included. Only the CDR3 portion is preserved as DNA: 48 bases, with reading frame beginning at the first base. V is trimmed back by 5 bases and J by 5 bases, and the junction contains 13 bases that no gene match accounts for. The time point label corresponds to: baseline before first vaccination. Vaccinee samples were obtained from the UK trials COV001 and COV002, which included a single-blind randomized controlled phase 2/3 trial of AZD1222 (ChAdOx1 nCoV-19) in healthy adults. For TCRbeta chain sequencing, PBMC samples from trial participants were taken at day 0 and at day 28 after the second dose. The CDR3 regions of human TCRbeta chains were subjected to immunosequencing. As for the authors' bioinformatics: TCRs in the repertoires were compared against a reference library of SARS-CoV-2-specific TCRs that had been generated with the MIRA antigen-specificity platform. Breadth was defined as the fraction of unique TCRs that were SARS-CoV-2-associated, and depth was defined as the fraction of total T cells that were SARS-CoV-2-associated. Each spike-specific TCR was assigned to its reactive spike region and to a CD4 or CD8 class using the MIRA data. Log10-transformed breadth and depth values were compared by one-way ANOVA with Sidak's multiple comparisons tests. The table was pulled from immuneACCESS by TCRdb, which kept in-frame rearrangements only. Such tables lose some clones; where checked, under half of the loss comes from unresolved V genes, and the rest has no known cause. From that table come the V and J calls and clone size; the DNA was used to work out D and trimming. Across this sample there are about 59,000 clones, with around 83% seen only once. The top ten clonotypes cover 7.3% of the sample.

The receptor's source is an adult in good health. The chain links TRBV11-2 with TRBJ1-2; 8 bases in between match TRBD1. Material: peripheral blood, obtained on day 0 of AZD1222 vaccination. In nucleotide form, the sequence is TGTGCCAGCAGCCTCGACGCCGGGACAGGATCGTATGGCTACACCTTC. Its protein reads: CASSLDAGTGSYGYTF.